These 32 T cell receptor beta chains were sequenced from one sample in a study of T cells in women clearing cervical HPV infection (dated by TCRdb to the late 2010s). The library was generated by the immunoSEQ multiplex PCR assay. Entries here come from immuneACCESS through TCRdb and include only in-frame sequences with V and J called. Some clones fail to appear in such tables; in the studies checked, an unresolved V gene covers under half of the shortfall, and the cause of the remainder is unknown. The sample's clone listing holds around 31,000 clones. The ten largest make up about 8.1% of the sample. The material sequenced was blood buffy coat. The receptors were gathered from a woman between 18 and 75 years old with a cervical HPV16 infection that either progressed to CIN3+ or cleared (not recorded which).

Notes on this clone: Read sequence stops 3 residues before the CDR3 end, and the germline J gene provides the missing end. J is TRBJ2-7 and V is TRBV6-2 or TRBV6-3; maybe TRBD1 (6 bases). CDR1 is MNHEY and CDR2 is SVGEGT in the germline V gene. V was pared by 5 bases and J by 2 bases, with 10 bases between. The CDR3 contains 13 residues. The CDR3 region is CASSRRDTYEQYF. The CDR3 DNA, read in part, is TGTGCCAGCAGTCGACGGGACACCTACGAG.

Worth noting for this clone: Read data end 3 residues before the CDR3 end; the end is taken from the germline J gene. The gene calls are TRBV5-6 and TRBJ2-7, with 8 bases fitting TRBD1. CDR1 SGHDT and CDR2 YYEEEE come from the germline V gene. This CDR3 has 15 amino acids. V was clipped by 2 bases and J by 6 bases; unmatched bases: 10. CDR3 DNA, as far as it was read: TGTGCCAGCAGCTTTGGCCTGACAGGGGAGTTCGAG. It specifies CASSFGLTGEFE. The entire CDR3 sequence reads CASSFGLTGEFEQYF.

A remark on this clone: Read coverage stops 3 residues before the CDR3 terminus; the germline J gene supplies the remainder. The rearrangement uses TRBV6-2 or TRBV6-3 and TRBJ2-5; the match to TRBD1 covers 7 bases. After removal of 5 bases from V and 2 bases from J, the junction contained 5 bases not matched to a gene. Germline CDR1 MNHEY, CDR2 SVGEGT. The CDR3 covers 14 residues. CDR3 protein: CASSQGGNQETQYF. CDR3 DNA, as far as it was read: TGTGCCAGCAGTCAAGGGGGCAATCAAGAGACC.

A word on this clone: The observed sequence ends 3 residues before the CDR3 terminus, with the missing tail filled in from the germline J gene. The V and J genes are TRBV20-1 and TRBJ2-5; no reliable D call. Germline values: CDR1 DFQATT, CDR2 SNEGSKA (reference sequence). The CDR3 totals 11 residues. Between the trimmed V and J ends, which lost 4 bases and 7 bases, there was a span of 10 bases. The covered CDR3 bases are TGCAGTGCTATTATCTACGGGACC. This encodes CSAIIYGT. The whole CDR3 sequence reads CSAIIYGTQYF.

On this clone: The DNA ends 3 residues before the CDR3 does, and the rest of the CDR3 is filled in from the germline J gene. V gene TRBV2 combines with J gene TRBJ2-1; the match to TRBD2 covers 8 bases. J lost 7 bases, V lost 8 bases, and 7 bases had no gene match. This CDR3 comprises 13 residues. CDR1 is SNHLY and CDR2 is FYNNEI in the germline V gene. The CDR3 loop reads CASEREMGNEQFF. The DNA read from the CDR3 is TGTGCCAGCGAGCGGGAGATGGGTAATGAG. Looking up the rest from reference TRBV2 and TRBJ2-1 gives the full variable domain: EPEVTQTPSHQVTQMGQEVILRCVPISNHLYFYWYRQILGQKVEFLVSFYNNEISEKSEIFDDQFSVERPDGSNFTLKIRSTKLEDSAMYFCASEREMGNEQFFGPGTRLTVL.

About this clone: The read gets to within 3 residues of the CDR3 end, and the germline J gene fills in the rest. The chain uses TRBV7-9 and TRBJ2-3, with 8 bases fitting TRBD1. The length of the CDR3 is 15 residues. Germline CDR1 SEHNR, CDR2 FQNEAQ (reference sequence). The CDR3 reads CASSSDRVGIETQYF. The CDR3 DNA, read in part, is TGTGCCAGCAGCTCGGACAGGGTTGGCATAGAGACG.

Of note for this clone: The read ends 3 residues early relative to the CDR3; the germline J gene fills the gap. The chain is built from TRBV6-2 or TRBV6-3 and TRBJ1-2, with D perhaps matching TRBD1 (6 bases). Germline-derived CDR1 and CDR2 are MNHEY and SVGEGT. V lost 8 bases and J 3 bases, leaving 25 bases between the germline ends. This CDR3 contains 17 residues. The CDR3 protein is CASWRPGHLKAHYGYTF. The sequenced part of the CDR3 DNA is TGTGCCAGCTGGAGACCGGGACACCTAAAGGCGCACTATGGC.

The covered CDR3 bases are TGCGCCAGCAGTTCTGGGACAGCGGCGGGGGAG. Translated: CASSSGTAAGE. The full CDR3 sequence reads CASSSGTAAGELFF. The chain employs TRBV5-1 and TRBJ2-2; TRBD1 matches 7 bases. The CDR3 goes on 3 residues after the read ends, and that part is filled in from the germline J gene. CDR3 length equals 14 residues. V was clipped by 5 bases and J by 8 bases; unmatched bases: 9. The germline gives CDR1 SGHRS, CDR2 YFSETQ. Full variable domain (missing parts from reference TRBV5-1 and TRBJ2-2): KAGVTQTPRYLIKTRGQQVTLSCSPISGHRSVSWYQQTPGQGLQFLFEYFSETQRNKGNFPGRFSGRQFSNSRSEMNVSTLELGDSALYLCASSSGTAAGELFFGEGSRLTVL.

Note on this clone: The read terminates 3 residues ahead of where the CDR3 ends, so the germline J gene completes it. The V gene is TRBV7-3, the J gene TRBJ2-5, with 7 bases that match TRBD1. The CDR3 length is 14 residues. The germline V gene has CDR1 SGHTA and CDR2 FQGTGA. The CDR3 region is CASSLGQGTDTQYF. CDR3 bases read: TGTGCCAGCAGCTTAGGGCAGGGGACAGATACC.

In regard to this clone: The read stops 3 residues short of the end of the CDR3; the missing end is completed from the germline J gene. This sequence joins TRBV6-2 or TRBV6-3 and TRBJ2-3; 8 nucleotides agree with TRBD1. This CDR3 is 15 amino acids long. Germline V gene sequence: CDR1 MNHEY, CDR2 SVGEGT. The sequenced part of the CDR3 DNA is TGTGCCAGCAGTTACGGGGCAGGGGGCCAAGAGACG. Translating it yields CASSYGAGGQET. The entire CDR3 reads CASSYGAGGQETQYF.

A note on this clone: From the germline J gene comes the end of the CDR3, since the read stops 3 residues before it. The chain couples TRBV2 to TRBJ2-3; 9 nucleotides match TRBD2. The J segment lost 5 bases and the V segment lost 4 bases, leaving 13 bases of the junction unmatched. CDR1 and CDR2 from the germline V gene are SNHLY and FYNNEI. This CDR3 has 17 amino acids. The CDR3 protein is CASSATSGWALGDTQYF. The sequenced CDR3 bases are TGTGCCAGCAGTGCAACTAGCGGGTGGGCCCTCGGAGATACG.

For this clone: The read comes to an end 3 residues before the CDR3 does, leaving the germline J gene to fill in the end. The genes are TRBV7-9 and TRBJ2-3; 8 bases agree with TRBD1. The CDR3 spans 14 residues. Germline V gives CDR1 SEHNR, CDR2 FQNEAQ (reference sequence). The CDR3 here is CASSWGTGDQPQYF. The part of the CDR3 DNA that was read is TGTGCCAGCAGCTGGGGGACAGGTGATCAGCCG.

For this clone: The CDR3 goes on 3 residues after the read ends, and that part is filled in from the germline J gene. The chain links TRBV20-1 to TRBJ2-5, with D perhaps TRBD1 (5 bases). V lost 1 base, J lost 5 bases, and 17 bases lay in between. Germline V gene sequence: CDR1 DFQATT, CDR2 SNEGSKA (reference sequence). CDR3 length: 15 residues. CDR3 loop: CSARVGTKGWETQYF. CDR3 DNA (partial): TGCAGTGCTAGAGTTGGTACGAAGGGGTGGGAGACC.

The CDR3 DNA, read in part, is TGCAGTGCTCAAACAGGGAAATTAGTCTATGGC. The encoded protein is CSAQTGKLVYG. The CDR3 reads in full as CSAQTGKLVYGYTF. The chain has TRBV20-1 and TRBJ1-2; D is possibly TRBD1 (6 bases). The missing CDR3 end, 3 residues past where the read stops, is filled in from the germline J gene. The CDR3 spans 14 residues. Germline CDR1 is DFQATT and CDR2 is SNEGSKA (reference sequence). V lost 5 bases and J 4 bases, leaving 17 bases between the germline ends.

Of note for this clone: The CDR3 extends 3 residues past the end of the read, so its final part is completed from the germline J gene. The chain is built from TRBV5-1 and TRBJ2-1; the D is unclear. In germline, CDR1 is SGHRS, CDR2 YFSETQ. Trimming removed 0 bases from V and 5 bases from J, with 6 bases in between. This CDR3 comprises 13 residues. The CDR3 loop reads CASSLGLDNEQFF. Partial CDR3 DNA: TGCGCCAGCAGCTTGGGTCTTGACAATGAG.

As concerns this clone: The read gets to within 3 residues of the CDR3 end, and the germline J gene fills in the rest. This chain joins TRBV14 and TRBJ2-3, with no clear D. Trimming removed 2 bases from V and 5 bases from J, with 5 bases in between. The germline gives CDR1 SGHDN, CDR2 FVKESK. CDR3 length: 12 residues. The covered CDR3 bases are TGTGCCAGCAGCCAATCTTTAGATACG. This gives the protein CASSQSLDT. The full CDR3 reads CASSQSLDTQYF.

Notes on this clone: The observed sequence ends 3 residues before the CDR3 terminus, with the missing tail filled in from the germline J gene. The chain couples TRBV18 to TRBJ1-2; D possibly corresponds to TRBD1 (5 bases). The CDR3 contains 16 residues. The germline CDR1 and CDR2 sequences are KGHSH and LQKENI. The DNA read from the CDR3 is TGTGCCAGCTCACAGGGACTGACTAGCGGGGGTTACGAC. It specifies CASSQGLTSGGYD. From start to end, the CDR3 is CASSQGLTSGGYDYTF.

As regards this clone: One end of the junction is discordant with germline, which a read error may explain. The read ends 3 residues shy of where the CDR3 ends; the end is completed using the germline J gene. The chain joins TRBV7-9 to TRBJ2-7; a weak D match, TRBD1 (6 bases). CDR1 SEHNR and CDR2 FQNEAQ come from the germline V gene (reference sequence). The CDR3 consists of 14 residues. The covered CDR3 bases are TGTGCCCGCAGCTCAGCACAGGGTTGGGGCGAG. Translation gives CARSSAQGWGE. The whole CDR3 sequence reads CARSSAQGWGEQYF.

A word on this clone: The missing CDR3 end, 3 residues past where the read stops, is filled in from the germline J gene. The gene calls are TRBV12-3 or TRBV12-4 and TRBJ1-5; TRBD1 aligns across 7 bases. The CDR3 is made up of 14 amino acids. J gave up 1 base and V 9 bases, and 6 bases lay outside the gene matches. The sequenced part of the CDR3 DNA is TGTGCCAGTTGGACAGGCCGGAGCAATCAGCCC. The encoded protein is CASWTGRSNQP. The full CDR3 reads CASWTGRSNQPQHF.

Comment on this clone: The CDR3 goes on 3 residues after the read ends, and that part is filled in from the germline J gene. The V and J genes are TRBV20-1 and TRBJ2-5; TRBD1 matches at 7 bases. Trimming took 3 bases from V and 2 from J; bases not matched to a gene: 6. Germline V lookup: CDR1 DFQATT, CDR2 SNEGSKA (reference sequence). This CDR3 comprises 14 residues. The CDR3 here is CSASTWGQQETQYF. CDR3 DNA (partial): TGCAGTGCTAGCACCTGGGGACAGCAAGAGACC.

This clone shows up as medium-sized by frequency. The CDR3 goes on 3 residues after the read ends, and that part is filled in from the germline J gene. The chain has TRBV7-9 and TRBJ2-4; D uncertain. From germline, CDR1 is SEHNR and CDR2 FQNEAQ (reference sequence). There are 15 residues in the CDR3. V lost 2 bases, J lost 1 base, and 9 bases lay in between. The covered CDR3 bases are TGTGCCAGCAGCTTACCTAGTGTGGCCAAAAACATT. Translation: CASSLPSVAKNI. The CDR3, in full, reads CASSLPSVAKNIQYF.

A note on this clone: The sequence runs out 3 residues before the end of the CDR3; the remainder is reconstructed from the germline J gene. The rearrangement joins TRBV7-3 to TRBJ2-6; 7 bases are shared with TRBD2. This CDR3 region has 17 residues. Germline CDR1 SGHTA, CDR2 FQGTGA. V shed 2 bases and J 0 bases; nucleotides not matched to a gene: 4. CDR3 residues: CASSLRGDYSGANVLTF. The covered CDR3 bases are TGTGCCAGCAGCTTACGTGGGGACTACTCTGGGGCCAACGTC. Drawing the rest from reference TRBV7-3 and TRBJ2-6, the complete variable domain is GAGVSQTPSNKVTEKGKYVELRCDPISGHTALYWYRQSLGQGPEFLIYFQGTGAADDSGLPNDRFFAVRPEGSVSTLKIQRTERGDSAVYLCASSLRGDYSGANVLTFGAGSRLTVL.

The DNA read from the CDR3 is TGTGCCAGCAGCTTAGATAGCGGGGAGACC. Translated: CASSLDSGET. The entire CDR3 reads CASSLDSGETQYF. This sequence joins TRBV11-3 and TRBJ2-5, with TRBD2 matching 7 bases. The CDR3 is cut off 3 residues early in the read; its end comes from the germline J gene. There are 13 residues in the CDR3. V lost 0 bases, J lost 5 bases, and 0 bases stayed unmatched. Germline loops: CDR1 SGHNT, CDR2 YENEEA. Full variable domain (remainder filled in from reference TRBV11-3 and TRBJ2-5): EAGVVQSPRYKIIEKKQPVAFWCNPISGHNTLYWYLQNLGQGPELLIRYENEEAVDDSQLPKDRFSAERLKGVDSTLKIQPAELGDSAVYLCASSLDSGETQYFGPGTRLLVL.

The CDR3 loop reads CASSPGTGASLYGYTF. The sequenced part of the CDR3 DNA is TGTGCCAGCTCACCCGGGACAGGGGCCTCGCTCTATGGC. This chain uses TRBV18 with TRBJ1-2; 10 bases align to TRBD1. The read is 3 residues too short to cover the CDR3 end, so that end is filled in from the germline J gene. Germline trimming cut 3 bases from V and 4 bases from J; bases unmatched to any gene: 8. The CDR3 runs 16 residues. Germline CDR1 and CDR2: KGHSH and LQKENI.

In regard to this clone: The read terminates 3 residues ahead of where the CDR3 ends, so the germline J gene completes it. The chain joins TRBV7-9 to TRBJ2-7; D may be TRBD2 (5 bases). This CDR3 region has 13 residues. In germline, CDR1 is SEHNR, CDR2 FQNEAQ (reference sequence). Trimming left V 3 bases short and J 5 bases short, with 11 bases between. CDR3: CASSFTGSDEQYF. Partial CDR3 DNA: TGTGCCAGCAGCTTCACGGGGTCCGACGAG.

The CDR3 sequence: CASSLLGSGVVETQYF. CDR3 bases read: TGTGCCAGCAGCTTGCTTGGCAGCGGGGTCGTGGAGACC. V gene TRBV5-4 combines with J gene TRBJ2-5; 7 positions agree with TRBD2. The read stops 3 residues short of the end of the CDR3; the missing end is completed from the germline J gene. CDR3 length: 16 residues. CDR1 is SGHNT, CDR2 YYREEE, per germline (reference sequence). The J segment lost 5 bases and the V segment lost 1 base, leaving 11 bases of the junction unmatched.

Comments on this clone: Coverage ceases 3 residues before the CDR3 finishes, and the germline J gene fills in the end. The gene calls are TRBV18 and TRBJ1-2; D gene uncertain. Trimming pared 0 bases from V and 3 bases from J, leaving 11 bases between. This CDR3 is built from 15 residues. CDR1 is KGHSH and CDR2 is LQKENI in the germline V gene. CDR3: CASSPPSRSDYGYTF. The sequenced part of the CDR3 DNA is TGTGCCAGCTCACCACCCTCCAGGTCTGACTATGGC.

As concerns this clone: The read stops 3 residues short of the end of the CDR3; the missing end is completed from the germline J gene. The chain has TRBV20-1 and TRBJ2-2; 10 bases are a match to TRBD2. CDR3 length equals 20 residues. The V gene's germline CDR1 is DFQATT and CDR2 SNEGSKA (reference sequence). With 1 base clipped from V and 1 base from J, the junction kept 15 bases outside the gene matches. Partial CDR3 DNA: TGCAGTGCTAGAGGCCCACGGGCTAGCGGGAGTAAGGTGAACACCGGGGAG. Translation: CSARGPRASGSKVNTGE. The full CDR3 sequence reads CSARGPRASGSKVNTGELFF.

Comment on this clone: Read sequence stops 3 residues before the CDR3 end, and the germline J gene provides the missing end. V gene TRBV5-1 combines with J gene TRBJ1-5, with 7 bases fitting TRBD1. The V segment lost 4 bases and the J segment 7 bases; nucleotides outside the gene matches: 5. CDR3 length: 13 residues. Germline CDR1 reads SGHRS; CDR2 reads YFSETQ. The CDR3 bases that were read are TGCGCCAGCAGCATCACAGGGGACCAGCCC. Encoded protein: CASSITGDQP. The CDR3 in its entirety is CASSITGDQPQHF. Filled out from reference TRBV5-1 and TRBJ1-5, the complete variable domain reads KAGVTQTPRYLIKTRGQQVTLSCSPISGHRSVSWYQQTPGQGLQFLFEYFSETQRNKGNFPGRFSGRQFSNSRSEMNVSTLELGDSALYLCASSITGDQPQHFGDGTRLSIL.

Notes on this clone: Coverage ceases 3 residues before the CDR3 finishes, and the germline J gene fills in the end. The genes are TRBV2 and TRBJ2-3, with 10 bases aligning to TRBD2. Germline loops: CDR1 SNHLY, CDR2 FYNNEI. The V and J ends lost 5 bases and 0 bases, in that order; junction bases with no gene match: 5. The CDR3 is 16 residues long. CDR3 in amino acids: CASSPLAGVSTDTQYF. The CDR3 DNA, read in part, is TGTGCCAGCAGTCCCCTAGCGGGAGTTAGCACAGATACG.

About this clone itself: The CDR3 extends 3 residues past the end of the read, so its final part is completed from the germline J gene. J is TRBJ2-4 and V is TRBV19, with D perhaps TRBD1 (6 bases). The CDR3 consists of 15 residues. Germline CDR1 and CDR2: LNHDA and SQIVND (reference sequence). The CDR3 loop is CASGELTGANYGQYF. The DNA read from the CDR3 is TGTGCCAGTGGAGAACTGACAGGAGCTAACTATGGT. Looking up the rest from reference TRBV19 and TRBJ2-4 gives the full variable domain: DGGITQSPKYLFRKEGQNVTLSCEQNLNHDAMYWYRQDPGQGLRLIYYSQIVNDFQKGDIAEGYSVSREKKESFPLTVTSAQKNPTAFYLCASGELTGANYGQYFGAGTRLSVL.

The CDR3 bases that were read are TGCAGTGCTGAGGGACTAGCGTCTTCCGAG. Translating gives CSAEGLASSE. The CDR3 reads in full as CSAEGLASSEQYF. This chain links TRBV20-1 with TRBJ2-7, with TRBD2 matching over 10 bases. The read ends 3 residues shy of where the CDR3 ends; the end is completed using the germline J gene. V trimming: 5 bases; J trimming: 6 bases; junction bases outside the gene matches: 7. The CDR3 is 13 amino acids. Germline values: CDR1 DFQATT, CDR2 SNEGSKA (reference sequence).